Described below is a single TCR beta chain sequence and its context. What it recognizes is unknown. Time point in this sample: peripheral blood 6 weeks after treatment start. Sample numbers ranged from 1 to 8 per patient, encompassing pretreatment and on-treatment collections. V gave up 3 bases and J gave up 5 bases, with 16 bases separating them. The CDR3 loop spans 14 amino acids. Germline CDR1 GTSNPN, CDR2 SVGIG (reference sequence). The data are from a study of PD-L1 blockade in urothelial cancer. Here immunoSEQ multiplex PCR was the method, and the copy in TCRdb shows in-frame clones only, minus some. The sample comprises some 120,000 clones, around 93% of which are singletons, and more than 3% rests with the top ten. Overall study findings and caveats: More expansion of tumor-associated blood clones, seen at 3 weeks, marked durable-benefit patients.

The receptor comes from a man aged 55 to 70 with urothelial cancer. V is TRBV30 and J is TRBJ1-1; weak D call: TRBD1 (5 bases). The sequenced sample was PBMCs, obtained around atezolizumab (anti-PD-L1) treatment. The CDR3 is CAWSRMGGITEAFF. The CDR3 DNA reads TGTGCCTGGAGCCGAATGGGGGGAATTACTGAAGCTTTCTTT. Drawing the rest from reference TRBV30 and TRBJ1-1, the complete variable domain is SQTIHQWPATLVQPVGSPLSLECTVEGTSNPNLYWYRQAAGRGLQLLFYSVGIGQISSEVPQNLSASRPQDRQFILSSKKLLLSDSGFYLCAWSRMGGITEAFFGQGTRLTVV.